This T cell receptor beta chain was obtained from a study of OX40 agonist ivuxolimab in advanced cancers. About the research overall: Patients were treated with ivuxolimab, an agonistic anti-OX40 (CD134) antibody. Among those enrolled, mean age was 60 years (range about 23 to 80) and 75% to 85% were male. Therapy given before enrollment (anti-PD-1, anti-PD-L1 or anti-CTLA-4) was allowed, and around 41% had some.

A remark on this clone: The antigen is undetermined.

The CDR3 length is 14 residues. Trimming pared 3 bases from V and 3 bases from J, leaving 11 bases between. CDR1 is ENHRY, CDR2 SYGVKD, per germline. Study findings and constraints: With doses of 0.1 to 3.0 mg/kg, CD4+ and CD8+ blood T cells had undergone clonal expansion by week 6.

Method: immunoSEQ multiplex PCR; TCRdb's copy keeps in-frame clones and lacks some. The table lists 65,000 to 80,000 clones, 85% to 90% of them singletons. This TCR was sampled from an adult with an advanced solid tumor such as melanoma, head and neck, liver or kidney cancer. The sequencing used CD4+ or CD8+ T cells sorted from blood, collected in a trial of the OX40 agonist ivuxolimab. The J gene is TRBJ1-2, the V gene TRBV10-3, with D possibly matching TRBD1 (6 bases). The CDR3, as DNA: TGTGCCATCAGTGACCCGGGGGCAGACTATGGCTACACCTTC. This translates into CAISDPGADYGYTF.